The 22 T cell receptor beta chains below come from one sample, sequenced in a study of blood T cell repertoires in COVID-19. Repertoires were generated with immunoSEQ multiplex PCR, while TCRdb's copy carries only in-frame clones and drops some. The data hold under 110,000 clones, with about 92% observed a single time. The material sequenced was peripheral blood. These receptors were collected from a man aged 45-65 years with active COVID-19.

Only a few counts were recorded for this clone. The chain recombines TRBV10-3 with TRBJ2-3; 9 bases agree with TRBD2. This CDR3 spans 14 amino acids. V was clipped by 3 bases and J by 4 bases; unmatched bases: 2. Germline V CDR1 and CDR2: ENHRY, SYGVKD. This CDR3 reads CAISEVAGADTQYF. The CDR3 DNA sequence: TGTGCCATCAGTGAAGTAGCGGGAGCAGATACGCAGTATTTT.

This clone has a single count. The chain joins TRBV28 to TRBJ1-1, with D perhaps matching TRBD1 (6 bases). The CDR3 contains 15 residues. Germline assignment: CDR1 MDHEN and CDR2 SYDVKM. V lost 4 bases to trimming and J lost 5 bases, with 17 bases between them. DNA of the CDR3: TGTGCCAGCAGTTACACAGGGCTTCTGACAACTGAAGCTTTCTTT. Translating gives CASSYTGLLTTEAFF. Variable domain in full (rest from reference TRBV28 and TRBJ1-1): DVKVTQSSRYLVKRTGEKVFLECVQDMDHENMFWYRQDPGLGLRLIYFSYDVKMKEKGDIPEGYSVSREKKERFSLILESASTNQTSMYLCASSYTGLLTTEAFFGQGTRLTVV.

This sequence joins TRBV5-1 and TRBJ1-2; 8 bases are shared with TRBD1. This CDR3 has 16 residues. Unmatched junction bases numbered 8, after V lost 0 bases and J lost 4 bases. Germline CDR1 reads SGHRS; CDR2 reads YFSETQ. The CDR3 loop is CASSLARQGPGYGYTF. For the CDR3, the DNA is TGCGCCAGCAGCTTGGCCCGACAGGGGCCGGGCTATGGCTACACCTTC.

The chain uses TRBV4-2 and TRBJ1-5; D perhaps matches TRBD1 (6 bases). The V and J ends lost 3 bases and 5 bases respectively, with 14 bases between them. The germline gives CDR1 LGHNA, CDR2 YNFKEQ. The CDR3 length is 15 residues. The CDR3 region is CASSQAGTSDQPQHF. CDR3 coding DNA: TGTGCCAGCAGCCAGGCCGGGACATCCGATCAGCCCCAGCATTTT.

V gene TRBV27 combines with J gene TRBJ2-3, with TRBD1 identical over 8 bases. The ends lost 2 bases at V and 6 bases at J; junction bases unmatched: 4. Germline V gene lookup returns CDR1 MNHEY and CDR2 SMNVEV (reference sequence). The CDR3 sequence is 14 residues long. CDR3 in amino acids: CASSLGQGADTQYF. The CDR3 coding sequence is TGTGCCAGCAGTTTAGGGCAGGGGGCTGATACGCAGTATTTT.

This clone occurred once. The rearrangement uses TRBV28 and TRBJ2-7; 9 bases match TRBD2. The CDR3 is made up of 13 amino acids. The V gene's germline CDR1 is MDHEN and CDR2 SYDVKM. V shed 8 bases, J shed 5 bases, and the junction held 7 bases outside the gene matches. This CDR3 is CASAGGAFDEQYF. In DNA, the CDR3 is TGTGCCAGCGCGGGGGGGGCGTTCGACGAGCAGTACTTC.

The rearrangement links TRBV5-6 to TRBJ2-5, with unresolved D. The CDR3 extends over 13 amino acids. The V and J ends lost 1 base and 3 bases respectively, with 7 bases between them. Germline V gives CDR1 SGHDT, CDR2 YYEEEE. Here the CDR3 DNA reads TGTGCCAGCAGCTTGCCCGGAGAAGAGACCCAGTACTTC. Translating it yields CASSLPGEETQYF.

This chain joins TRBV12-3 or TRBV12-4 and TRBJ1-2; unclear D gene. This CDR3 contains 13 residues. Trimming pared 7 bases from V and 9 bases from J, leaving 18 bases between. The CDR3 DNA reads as TGTGCCAGCACCGTGGGAGCGAAAAGTAGCTACACCTTC. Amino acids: CASTVGAKSSYTF.

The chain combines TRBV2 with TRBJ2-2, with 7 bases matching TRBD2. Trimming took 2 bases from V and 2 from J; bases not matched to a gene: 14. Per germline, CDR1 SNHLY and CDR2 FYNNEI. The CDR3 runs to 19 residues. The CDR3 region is CASSEHGWEGRGNTGELFF. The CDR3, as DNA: TGTGCCAGCAGTGAACATGGGTGGGAGGGCAGAGGAAACACCGGGGAGCTGTTTTTT.

The CDR3 reads CASLGREQFF. CDR3 bases: TGTGCCAGTCTAGGGAGAGAGCAGTTCTTC. The V call is TRBV28, the J call TRBJ2-1; perhaps TRBD2 as D (5 bases). Between the trimmed V and J ends, which lost 9 bases and 10 bases, there was a span of 10 bases. The germline V gene has CDR1 MDHEN and CDR2 SYDVKM. The CDR3 covers 10 residues.

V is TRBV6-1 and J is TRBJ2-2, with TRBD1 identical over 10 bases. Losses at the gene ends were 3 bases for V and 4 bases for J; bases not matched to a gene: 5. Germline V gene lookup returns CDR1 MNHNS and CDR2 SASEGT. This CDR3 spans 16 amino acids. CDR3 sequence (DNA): TGTGCCAGCAGTGAGTTGACAGGGGGCATCACCGGGGAGCTGTTTTTT. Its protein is CASSELTGGITGELFF.

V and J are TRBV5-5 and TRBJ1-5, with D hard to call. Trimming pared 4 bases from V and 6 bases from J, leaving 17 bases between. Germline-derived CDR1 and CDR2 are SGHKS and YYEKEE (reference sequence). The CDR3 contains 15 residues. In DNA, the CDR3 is TGTGCCAGCAGCCCGGATCGGGTACGGGGTCAGCCCCAGCATTTT. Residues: CASSPDRVRGQPQHF. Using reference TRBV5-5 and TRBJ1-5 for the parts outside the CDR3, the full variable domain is DAGVTQSPTHLIKTRGQQVTLRCSPISGHKSVSWYQQVLGQGPQFIFQYYEKEERGRGNFPDRFSARQFPNYSSELNVNALLLGDSALYLCASSPDRVRGQPQHFGDGTRLSIL.

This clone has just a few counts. CDR3 amino acids: CASSRGSSYNSPLHF. DNA of the CDR3: TGCGCCAGCAGCCGAGGGAGCTCCTATAATTCACCCCTCCACTTT. The chain has TRBV4-1 and TRBJ1-6, with no clear D. V was pared by 4 bases and J by 0 bases, with 7 bases between. CDR3 length: 15 amino acids. The germline gives CDR1 MGHRA, CDR2 YSYEKL.

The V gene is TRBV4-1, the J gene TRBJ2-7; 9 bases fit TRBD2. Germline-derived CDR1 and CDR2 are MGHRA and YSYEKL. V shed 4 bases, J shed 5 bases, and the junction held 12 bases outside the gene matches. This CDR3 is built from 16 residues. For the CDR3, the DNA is TGCGCCAGCAGCCCCACCGGGGTAGCGGGAGTTGACGAGCAGTACTTC. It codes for CASSPTGVAGVDEQYF.

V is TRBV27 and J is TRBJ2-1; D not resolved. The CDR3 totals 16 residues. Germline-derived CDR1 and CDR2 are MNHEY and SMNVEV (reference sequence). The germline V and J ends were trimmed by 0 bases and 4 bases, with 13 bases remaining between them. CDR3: CASSLSVELMYNEQFF. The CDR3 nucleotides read TGTGCCAGCAGTTTATCGGTTGAACTAATGTACAATGAGCAGTTCTTC.

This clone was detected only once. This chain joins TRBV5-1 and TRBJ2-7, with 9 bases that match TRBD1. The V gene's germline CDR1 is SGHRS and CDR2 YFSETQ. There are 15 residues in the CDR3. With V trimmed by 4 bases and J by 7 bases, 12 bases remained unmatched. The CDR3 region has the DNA TGCGCCAGCAGCCCGACAGGGGGATCTCCTGGGGAGCAGTACTTC. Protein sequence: CASSPTGGSPGEQYF.

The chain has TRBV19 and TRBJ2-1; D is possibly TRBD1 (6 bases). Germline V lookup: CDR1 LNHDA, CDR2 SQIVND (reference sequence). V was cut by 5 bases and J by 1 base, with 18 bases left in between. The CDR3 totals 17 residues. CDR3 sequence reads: CASSAGPGGVSYNEQFF. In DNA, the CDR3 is TGTGCCAGTAGTGCCGGTCCTGGGGGCGTATCCTACAATGAGCAGTTCTTC.

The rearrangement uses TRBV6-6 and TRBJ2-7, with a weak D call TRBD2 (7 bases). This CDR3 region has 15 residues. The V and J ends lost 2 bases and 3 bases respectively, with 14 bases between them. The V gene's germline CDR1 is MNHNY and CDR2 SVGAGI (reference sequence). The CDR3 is CASSYGGGSFYEQYF. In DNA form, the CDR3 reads TGTGCCAGCAGTTACGGGGGCGGGAGCTTCTACGAGCAGTACTTC.

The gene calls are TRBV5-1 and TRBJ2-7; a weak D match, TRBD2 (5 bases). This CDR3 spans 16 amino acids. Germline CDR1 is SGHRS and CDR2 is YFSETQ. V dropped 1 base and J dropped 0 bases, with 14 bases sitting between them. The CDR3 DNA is TGCGCCAGCAGCTTGTTATCCCCGGGGAGCTCCTACGAGCAGTACTTC. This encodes CASSLLSPGSSYEQYF.

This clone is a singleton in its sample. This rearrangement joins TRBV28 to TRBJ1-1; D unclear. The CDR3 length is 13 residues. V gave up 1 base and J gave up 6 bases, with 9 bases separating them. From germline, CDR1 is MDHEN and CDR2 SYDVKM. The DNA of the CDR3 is TGTGCCAGCAGTTTATCCCAGAGGGCTGAAGCTTTCTTT. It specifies CASSLSQRAEAFF.

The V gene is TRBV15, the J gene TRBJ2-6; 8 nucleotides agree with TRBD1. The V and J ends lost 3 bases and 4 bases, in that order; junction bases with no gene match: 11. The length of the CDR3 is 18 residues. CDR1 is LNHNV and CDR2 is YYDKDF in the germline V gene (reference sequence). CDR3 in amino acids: CATSRGQVGSSGANVLTF. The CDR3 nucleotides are TGTGCCACCAGCAGGGGACAGGTGGGTTCCTCCGGGGCCAACGTCCTGACTTTC. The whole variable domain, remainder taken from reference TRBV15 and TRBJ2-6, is DAMVIQNPRYQVTQFGKPVTLSCSQTLNHNVMYWYQQKSSQAPKLLFHYYDKDFNNEADTPDNFQSRRPNTSFCFLDIRSPGLGDTAMYLCATSRGQVGSSGANVLTFGAGSRLTVL.

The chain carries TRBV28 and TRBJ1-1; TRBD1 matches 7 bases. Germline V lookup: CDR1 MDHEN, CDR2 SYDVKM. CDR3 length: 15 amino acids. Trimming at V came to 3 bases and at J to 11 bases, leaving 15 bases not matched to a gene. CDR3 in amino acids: CASSLLGSGGKRAFF. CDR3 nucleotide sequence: TGTGCCAGCAGTTTGTTAGGTTCAGGGGGGAAACGTGCTTTCTTT. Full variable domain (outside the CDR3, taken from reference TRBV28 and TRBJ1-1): DVKVTQSSRYLVKRTGEKVFLECVQDMDHENMFWYRQDPGLGLRLIYFSYDVKMKEKGDIPEGYSVSREKKERFSLILESASTNQTSMYLCASSLLGSGGKRAFFGQGTRLTVV.